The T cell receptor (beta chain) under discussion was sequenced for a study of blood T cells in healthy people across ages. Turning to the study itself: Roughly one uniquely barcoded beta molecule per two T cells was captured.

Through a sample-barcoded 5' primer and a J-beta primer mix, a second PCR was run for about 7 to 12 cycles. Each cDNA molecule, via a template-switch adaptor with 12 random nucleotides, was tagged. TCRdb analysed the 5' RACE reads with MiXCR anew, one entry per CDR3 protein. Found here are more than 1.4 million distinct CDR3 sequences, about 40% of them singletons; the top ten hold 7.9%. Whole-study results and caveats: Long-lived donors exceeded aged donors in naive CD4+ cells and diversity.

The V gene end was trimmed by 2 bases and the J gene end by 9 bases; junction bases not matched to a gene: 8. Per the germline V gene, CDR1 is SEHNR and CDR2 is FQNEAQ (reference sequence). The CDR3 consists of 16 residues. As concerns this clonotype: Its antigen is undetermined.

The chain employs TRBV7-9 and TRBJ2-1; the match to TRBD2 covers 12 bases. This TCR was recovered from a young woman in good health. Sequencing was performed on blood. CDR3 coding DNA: TGTGCCAGCAGCTTACTCCTAGCGGGGGGGCCCCTTGAGCAGTTCTTC. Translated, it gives CASSLLLAGGPLEQFF.